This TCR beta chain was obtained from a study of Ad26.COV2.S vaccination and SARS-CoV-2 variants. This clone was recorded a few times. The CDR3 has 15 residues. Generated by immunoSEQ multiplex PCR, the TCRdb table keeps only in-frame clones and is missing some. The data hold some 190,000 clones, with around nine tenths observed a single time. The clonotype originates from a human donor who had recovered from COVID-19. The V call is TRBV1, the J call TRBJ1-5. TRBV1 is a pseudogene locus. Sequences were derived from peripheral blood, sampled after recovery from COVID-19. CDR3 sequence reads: CTSSQEIFINQPQHF. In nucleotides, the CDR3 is TGCACCAGCAGCCAAGAAATATTCATAAATCAGCCCCAGCATTTT.